The next 4 T cell receptor beta chains were all read from a single sample in a study of cytomegalovirus exposure and HLA in healthy donors. Primers: 60 Vbeta forward and 13 Jbeta reverse. Sequenced by immunoSEQ multiplex PCR; TCRdb stores in-frame clones only, minus some. Seen here are some 160,000 clones, 77% observed once, and the top ten hold under 2%. Material for sequencing was PBMCs. The origin of the receptors is a woman younger than 45 in good health and CMV-seronegative.

The chain is built from TRBV10-1 and TRBJ2-1, with 10 bases lining up with TRBD2. The CDR3 extends over 15 amino acids. CDR1 WNHNN and CDR2 SYGVQD come from the germline V gene (reference sequence). Trimming took 5 bases from V and 4 from J; bases not matched to a gene: 5. In nucleotides, the CDR3 is TGCGCCAGCAGTACCAGCGGGGGGGCTTACAATGAGCAGTTCTTC. Translation gives CASSTSGGAYNEQFF.

The rearrangement uses TRBV9 and TRBJ2-7; tentative D call: TRBD1 (6 bases). Germline V lookup: CDR1 SGDLS, CDR2 YYNGEE. Trimming removed 0 bases from V and 4 bases from J, with 11 bases in between. CDR3 length: 14 amino acids. The CDR3 bases are TGTGCCAGCAGCGTAGGGACAGATTCTTACGAGCAGTACTTC. Translation: CASSVGTDSYEQYF.

The chain recombines TRBV29-1 with TRBJ2-7; D might be TRBD1 (6 bases). This CDR3 has 12 residues. The germline V gene has CDR1 SQVTM and CDR2 ANQGSEA. The V end was cut by 4 bases, the J end by 2 bases, with 9 bases between. CDR3 nucleotides: TGCAGCGTTGTTCAGGGGCCCTACGAGCAGTACTTC. Its protein product is CSVVQGPYEQYF.

The chain joins TRBV6-6 to TRBJ1-2; possibly TRBD1 for D (5 bases). Per germline, CDR1 MNHNY and CDR2 SVGAGI (reference sequence). V was shortened by 8 bases and J by 1 base, with 17 bases between the two germline ends. There are 15 residues in the CDR3. CDR3 sequence (DNA): TGTGCCAGCTCTGGGGCTGGGATAGATAACTATGGCTACACCTTC. Translating gives CASSGAGIDNYGYTF.